Below are 25 T cell receptor beta chains sequenced from a single sample in a study of blood T cell repertoires in COVID-19. Profiled with immunoSEQ multiplex PCR; TCRdb holds only in-frame clones, not every one. The table records 95,000 to 150,000 clones, roughly 89% of them present only once. The material sequenced was peripheral blood. Receptors were obtained from an older woman with COVID-19, enrolled during active disease.

V usage is TRBV3-1 (or the pseudogene TRBV3-2) and J usage is TRBJ2-1, with TRBD2 as a possible D gene (6 bases). CDR1 LGHDT and CDR2 YNNKEL come from the germline V gene (reference sequence). Trimming removed 0 bases from V and 8 bases from J, with 8 bases in between. The CDR3 extends over 13 amino acids. CDR3 in DNA: TGTGCCAGCAGCCAAGAGGGGAGGCATGAGCAGTTCTTC. It yields the protein CASSQEGRHEQFF.

The chain uses TRBV5-8 and TRBJ1-4; 9 nucleotides align to TRBD1. Losses at the gene ends were 3 bases for V and 2 bases for J; bases not matched to a gene: 5. Germline CDR1 is SGHTS and CDR2 is YDEGEE. This CDR3 is 16 amino acids long. CDR3 sequence: CASSYNRGRTNEKLFF. The CDR3 nucleotides read TGTGCCAGCAGCTACAACAGGGGGCGTACTAATGAAAAACTGTTTTTT.

The chain carries TRBV27 and TRBJ2-3; perhaps TRBD1 as D (5 bases). The CDR3 covers 14 residues. Trimming pared 6 bases from V and 0 bases from J, leaving 10 bases between. Per germline, CDR1 MNHEY and CDR2 SMNVEV (reference sequence). CDR3 loop: CASRQGFSTDTQYF. For the CDR3, the DNA is TGTGCCAGCAGGCAGGGATTCAGCACAGATACGCAGTATTTT.

This rearrangement joins TRBV6-1 to TRBJ1-2; TRBD1 might be the D (5 bases). The CDR3 loop spans 15 amino acids. Per the germline V gene, CDR1 is MNHNS and CDR2 is SASEGT. V was trimmed by 1 base and J by 4 bases, leaving 13 bases between them. CDR3 nucleotides: TGTGCCAGCAGTGAAGGGGCAGGGCCCATCTATGGCTACACCTTC. Its translation is CASSEGAGPIYGYTF.

This chain connects TRBV7-9 to TRBJ2-5, with 7 bases aligning to TRBD2. The CDR3 covers 15 residues. From germline, CDR1 is SEHNR and CDR2 FQNEAQ (reference sequence). The junction had 9 bases not matched to a gene; V was cut back by 3 bases and J by 5 bases. CDR3 nucleotide sequence: TGTGCCAGCAGCTTCCGAACGGGGGGTTCGGAGACCCAGTACTTC. This translates into CASSFRTGGSETQYF.

This chain connects TRBV6-2 or TRBV6-3 to TRBJ2-7; D call uncertain. Per germline, CDR1 MNHEY and CDR2 SVGEGT. This CDR3 has 13 amino acids. V dropped 4 bases and J dropped 0 bases, with 7 bases sitting between them. The CDR3 protein is CASSSVFSYEQYF. The CDR3 nucleotides are TGTGCCAGCAGTTCCGTCTTCTCCTACGAGCAGTACTTC.

The chain employs TRBV29-1 and TRBJ1-2; 9 positions match TRBD1. This CDR3 is 13 amino acids long. J lost 7 bases, V lost 2 bases, and 5 bases had no gene match. In germline, CDR1 is SQVTM, CDR2 ANQGSEA. CDR3 residues: CSVETGGDAGYTF. CDR3 bases: TGCAGCGTTGAAACAGGGGGCGATGCTGGCTACACCTTC.

J is TRBJ2-7 and V is TRBV19, with D perhaps TRBD2 (6 bases). V lost 6 bases, J lost 3 bases, and 15 bases lay in between. The CDR3 has 14 residues. The germline V gene has CDR1 LNHDA and CDR2 SQIVND (reference sequence). This CDR3 is CASSQRDFLYEQYF. CDR3 DNA sequence: TGTGCCAGTAGCCAAAGGGACTTTCTCTACGAGCAGTACTTC. The full variable domain, with the rest looked up from reference TRBV19 and TRBJ2-7, is DGGITQSPKYLFRKEGQNVTLSCEQNLNHDAMYWYRQDPGQGLRLIYYSQIVNDFQKGDIAEGYSVSREKKESFPLTVTSAQKNPTAFYLCASSQRDFLYEQYFGPGTRLTVT.

V and J are TRBV11-2 and TRBJ2-2; D not certain. The CDR3 totals 12 residues. Germline CDR1 SGHAT, CDR2 FQNNGV. V was clipped by 4 bases and J by 3 bases, with 3 bases between them. DNA for the CDR3: TGTGCCAGCAGCTCCGACACCGGGGAGCTGTTTTTT. Its protein is CASSSDTGELFF.

The genes are TRBV2 and TRBJ2-1; D perhaps matches TRBD1 (5 bases). Germline V lookup: CDR1 SNHLY, CDR2 FYNNEI. Trimming stripped 4 bases from V and 9 bases from J, with 7 bases between. CDR3 length: 11 amino acids. CDR3 bases: TGTGCCAGCAGTGGAAGGGGTGAGCAGTTCTTC. It yields the protein CASSGRGEQFF. The full variable domain, completed using reference TRBV2 and TRBJ2-1, is EPEVTQTPSHQVTQMGQEVILRCVPISNHLYFYWYRQILGQKVEFLVSFYNNEISEKSEIFDDQFSVERPDGSNFTLKIRSTKLEDSAMYFCASSGRGEQFFGPGTRLTVL.

The chain links TRBV4-3 to TRBJ2-7; 8 bases fit TRBD1. Germline trimming cut 0 bases from V and 0 bases from J; bases unmatched to any gene: 10. Germline CDR1 reads LGHNA; CDR2 reads YSLEER. CDR3 length: 18 amino acids. CDR3 protein: CASSQDLLRTGTSYEQYF. CDR3 in DNA: TGCGCCAGCAGCCAAGACCTTTTACGGACAGGGACCTCCTACGAGCAGTACTTC.

The chain carries TRBV27 and TRBJ1-2; 9 nucleotides line up with TRBD1. The CDR3 extends over 16 amino acids. The V and J ends lost 5 bases and 5 bases, in that order; junction bases with no gene match: 12. Germline V gene data show CDR1 as MNHEY and CDR2 as SMNVEV (reference sequence). CDR3 in DNA: TGTGCCAGCAGTCTACAGGGGGCGACGATATTTTATGGCTACACCTTC. Protein: CASSLQGATIFYGYTF.

Written as DNA, the CDR3 is TGTGCCATCAGTGAGTCAAACAGGGGGCAGGGCACCGGGGAGCTGTTTTTT. Encoded protein: CAISESNRGQGTGELFF. The chain joins TRBV10-3 to TRBJ2-2; 9 bases are a match to TRBD1. The CDR3 covers 17 residues. Germline trimming cut 0 bases from V and 4 bases from J; bases unmatched to any gene: 6. Germline V gene sequence: CDR1 ENHRY, CDR2 SYGVKD.

The gene calls are TRBV4-3 and TRBJ1-5; 10 bases line up with TRBD1. V was pared by 4 bases and J by 11 bases, with 14 bases of the junction left unmatched. This CDR3 spans 16 amino acids. Per the germline V gene, CDR1 is LGHNA and CDR2 is YSLEER. The CDR3 DNA follows: TGCGCCAGCAGCCGAGAAATAGGGGACAGGGGAGAGGCCCAGCATTTT. It yields the protein CASSREIGDRGEAQHF.

V and J are TRBV4-3 and TRBJ2-1; the match to TRBD2 covers 10 bases. V lost 0 bases to trimming and J lost 10 bases; unmatched junction nucleotides: 12. This CDR3 region has 17 residues. Germline CDR1 and CDR2: LGHNA and YSLEER. The DNA for the CDR3 is TGCGCCAGCAGCCAAGACGCCGGGACTAGCGTTCTTTGGGAGCAGTTCTTC. It codes for CASSQDAGTSVLWEQFF.

This clone has a single count. The rearrangement uses TRBV4-2 and TRBJ2-3; 11 positions agree with TRBD2. Trimming took 4 bases from V and 5 from J; bases not matched to a gene: 11. Germline CDR1 is LGHNA and CDR2 is YNFKEQ. The CDR3 sequence is 17 residues long. As DNA, the CDR3 is TGTGCCAGCAGCCTGGGGTCCCTAGCGGGGGGCCAAGATACGCAGTATTTT. Residues: CASSLGSLAGGQDTQYF.

The gene calls are TRBV27 and TRBJ1-4, with 10 bases that match TRBD1. The CDR3 is 16 residues long. With V trimmed by 0 bases and J by 8 bases, 6 bases remained unmatched. Germline CDR1 and CDR2: MNHEY and SMNVEV (reference sequence). CDR3 region: CASSLSPGQGNEKLFF. As DNA, the CDR3 is TGTGCCAGCAGTTTATCCCCGGGACAGGGGAACGAAAAACTGTTTTTT.

The chain is built from TRBV19 and TRBJ1-5; TRBD1 might be the D (6 bases). From germline, CDR1 is LNHDA and CDR2 SQIVND (reference sequence). Trimming cost V 4 bases and J 5 bases, with 12 bases left between them. The CDR3 consists of 14 residues. In nucleotides, the CDR3 is TGTGCCAGTAGTAGGGACACGGGCCATCAGCCCCAGCATTTT. Protein product: CASSRDTGHQPQHF.

The V call is TRBV5-1, the J call TRBJ1-2; 10 positions agree with TRBD1. Trimming cost V 3 bases and J 3 bases; bases outside gene matches: 11. Per germline, CDR1 SGHRS and CDR2 YFSETQ. The CDR3 contains 17 residues. The CDR3 is CASSSDTPTGGYYGYTF. CDR3 coding DNA: TGCGCCAGCAGCTCCGACACCCCGACAGGGGGCTACTATGGCTACACCTTC.

The chain recombines TRBV7-9 with TRBJ2-1; 15 bases match TRBD2. Germline loops: CDR1 SEHNR, CDR2 FQNEAQ (reference sequence). Trimming took 4 bases from V and 10 from J; bases not matched to a gene: 2. The CDR3 totals 14 residues. CDR3 sequence: CASSSGLAGGEQFF. CDR3 nucleotide sequence: TGTGCCAGCAGCTCGGGACTAGCGGGGGGCGAGCAGTTCTTC.

The V call is TRBV5-4, the J call TRBJ2-1; TRBD2 aligns across 10 bases. Looked up from germline, CDR1 is SGHNT and CDR2 is YYREEE (reference sequence). V shed 10 bases and J 4 bases; nucleotides not matched to a gene: 8. The CDR3 length is 14 residues. The CDR3 nucleotides read TGTGCCTCCCAAGGGGGACTAGCGTACAATGAGCAGTTCTTC. As protein: CASQGGLAYNEQFF.

The rearrangement uses TRBV19 and TRBJ2-5; D is possibly TRBD1 (5 bases). The CDR3 has 13 amino acids. CDR1 is LNHDA and CDR2 is SQIVND in the germline V gene (reference sequence). Trimming removed 5 bases at V and 5 bases at J, with 12 bases between. In DNA, the CDR3 is TGTGCCAGTAGTTACAGGTCGCGGGAGACCCAGTACTTC. It is translated as CASSYRSRETQYF. The variable domain in full, completed from reference TRBV19 and TRBJ2-5, reads DGGITQSPKYLFRKEGQNVTLSCEQNLNHDAMYWYRQDPGQGLRLIYYSQIVNDFQKGDIAEGYSVSREKKESFPLTVTSAQKNPTAFYLCASSYRSRETQYFGPGTRLLVL.

The chain joins TRBV5-1 to TRBJ2-7, with D possibly TRBD1 on 5 matching bases. This CDR3 is 16 amino acids long. CDR1 and CDR2 (germline): SGHRS, YFSETQ. Trimming stripped 3 bases from V and 3 bases from J, with 19 bases between. DNA for the CDR3: TGCGCCAGCAGCTCGCCGCCAGGGAAGGAAATCTACGAGCAGTACTTC. Protein: CASSSPPGKEIYEQYF.

The V and J genes are TRBV5-5 and TRBJ2-1; maybe TRBD1 (6 bases). The CDR3 totals 15 residues. From germline, CDR1 is SGHKS and CDR2 YYEKEE (reference sequence). The germline V and J ends were trimmed by 0 bases and 4 bases, with 11 bases remaining between them. The CDR3 is CASSLGGGLYNEQFF. The CDR3 DNA reads as TGTGCCAGCAGCTTGGGTGGGGGCTTATACAATGAGCAGTTCTTC.

The J gene is TRBJ2-2, the V gene TRBV29-1; a possible D gene is TRBD2 (6 bases). The germline V gene encodes CDR1 SQVTM and CDR2 ANQGSEA. Between the trimmed V and J ends, which lost 7 bases and 6 bases, there was a span of 15 bases. The length of the CDR3 is 13 residues. The CDR3 coding sequence is TGCAGCGCCAGGGACCGGGACTCCGGGGAGCTGTTTTTT. As protein: CSARDRDSGELFF.